This is a list of T cell receptor beta chains from one sample in a study of cytomegalovirus exposure and HLA in healthy donors. The assay was immunoSEQ multiplex PCR, and TCRdb's table has in-frame clones only and misses some. In the table there are 140,000 to 150,000 clones, around 84% of which are singletons. Sequencing input: PBMCs. The receptors derive from a boy between 2 and 15 years old in good health and CMV-seronegative. CDR3s include the opening cysteine and the closing phenylalanine or tryptophan. D genes are given only for firm matches. Expanded clones get a size class; other rows say once, few or many, or leave the size out.

>.|16|TRBJ1-5|.|TRBV19
CASKWGRTADIQPQHF
TGTGCCAGTAAATGGGGACGGACAGCCGATATCCAGCCCCAGCATTTT
>TRBD2|15|TRBJ2-7|.|TRBV29-1
CSVAGLAGPSYEQYF
TGCAGCGTGGCCGGACTAGCGGGGCCGTCCTACGAGCAGTACTTC
>.|15|TRBJ1-2|.|TRBV7-9
CASSLLRDSFGGYTF
TGTGCCAGCAGCTTACTTCGGGACTCCTTTGGTGGCTACACCTTC
>.|15|TRBJ2-1|.|TRBV5-6
CASSLVGAGYNEQFF
TGTGCCAGCAGCTTGGTCGGTGCAGGCTACAATGAGCAGTTCTTC
>TRBD2|14|TRBJ2-2|once|TRBV6-1
CASPGLRDTGELFF
TGTGCCAGCCCGGGACTACGGGACACCGGGGAGCTGTTTTTT
>.|14|TRBJ1-1|.|TRBV28
CASYRDPPNTEAFF
TGTGCCAGTTACAGGGACCCCCCGAACACTGAAGCTTTCTTT
>.|16|TRBJ1-3|.|TRBV11-2
CASSSAPLGSGNTIYF
TGTGCCAGCAGCTCAGCGCCATTGGGTTCTGGAAACACCATATATTTT
>TRBD1|15|TRBJ1-2|.|TRBV7-6
CASSLEQGANYGYTF
TGTGCCAGCAGCTTAGAACAGGGGGCAAACTATGGCTACACCTTC
>TRBD1|13|TRBJ1-1|.|TRBV6-5
CASSGTGHTEAFF
TGTGCCAGCAGTGGGACAGGTCACACTGAAGCTTTCTTT
>.|13|TRBJ2-5|.|TRBV28
CASSFDTPETQYF
TGTGCCAGCAGTTTCGATACACCCGAGACCCAGTACTTC
>.|12|TRBJ1-1|.|TRBV11-3
CASGTGLGGAFF
TGTGCCAGCGGAACGGGGCTCGGGGGAGCTTTCTTT
>.|17|TRBJ1-4|.|TRBV5-1
CASSLDGNSAANEKLFF
TGCGCCAGCAGCTTGGACGGAAACTCGGCGGCTAATGAAAAACTGTTTTTT
>TRBD1|17|TRBJ2-2|.|TRBV9
CASSISRGDSATGELFF
TGTGCCAGCAGCATATCCCGAGGGGACAGTGCCACCGGGGAGCTGTTTTTT
>TRBD1|16|TRBJ1-4|few|TRBV6-6
CASSYSLTGVNEKLFF
TGTGCCAGCAGTTACTCCCTGACAGGGGTGAATGAAAAACTGTTTTTT
>.|13|TRBJ1-5|.|TRBV2
CATRGARNQPQHF
TGTGCCACCCGGGGGGCCCGCAATCAGCCCCAGCATTTT
>.|18|TRBJ1-1|.|TRBV28
CASSFVGFGGRRDTEAFF
TGTGCCAGCAGTTTTGTTGGATTCGGGGGGCGTAGGGACACTGAAGCTTTCTTT
>.|13|TRBJ2-7|.|TRBV6-5
CASSYRRAYEQYF
TGTGCCAGCAGTTACCGGAGGGCGTACGAGCAGTACTTC
>.|16|TRBJ2-1|few|TRBV5-6
CASSPAGGAFYNEQFF
TGTGCCAGCAGCCCGGCCGGGGGAGCCTTCTACAATGAGCAGTTCTTC
>.|14|TRBJ1-1|.|TRBV13
CASSPSVQGSEAFF
TGTGCCAGCAGCCCATCCGTACAGGGCTCTGAAGCTTTCTTT
>.|14|TRBJ2-7|.|TRBV6-5
CASRVDWRYNEQYF
TGTGCCAGCAGGGTCGATTGGAGGTACAACGAGCAGTACTTC
>TRBD1|16|TRBJ1-1|.|TRBV6-5
CASSYAAGTGGTEAFF
TGTGCCAGCAGTTACGCAGCCGGGACAGGGGGCACTGAAGCTTTCTTT
>.|14|TRBJ2-4|once|TRBV6-5
CASSFAASRNIQYF
TGTGCCAGCAGTTTCGCTGCTAGCAGAAACATTCAGTACTTC
>.|15|TRBJ2-1|.|TRBV7-2
CASSTQAGMYNEQFF
TGTGCCAGCAGCACCCAGGCGGGAATGTACAATGAGCAGTTCTTC